What follows are 15 T cell receptor beta chains derived from one specimen sequenced in a study of CXCR3-negative and CXCR3-positive naive CD8 T cells. Preparation of TRB cDNA libraries relied on 5' RACE carrying UMI labels. TCRdb re-called the 5' RACE reads and gives one entry per CDR3 protein, without DNA. The sample has 120,000 to 150,000 distinct CDR3 sequences. Study results and limitations: Hydrophobicity was higher for TRB CDR3s found in CXCR3-positive naive cells than in CXCR3-negative naive cells.

Their specific antigens are unknown. Sequenced material: naive CXCR3+ CD8+ T cells from blood. Subset: CD45RO-CCR7+CD27+CD95- naive CD8+ T cells expressing CXCR3 (TNR3+). The receptors were gathered from a human donor in good health. Some clones in this sample may be carry-over from other donors' samples.

The V and J genes are TRBV28 and TRBJ2-2; TCRdb selects TRBD1, and the lack of DNA leaves this call unchecked. Germline V gene lookup returns CDR1 MDHEN and CDR2 SYDVKM. The CDR3 contains 21 residues. Here the CDR3 reads CASSPGQGTYLPVPNTGELFF.

The chain links TRBV9 to TRBJ2-1; TCRdb indicates TRBD2, and absent DNA this call remains unverified. Germline-derived CDR1 and CDR2 are SGDLS and YYNGEE. The CDR3 totals 14 residues. CDR3 in amino acids: CASSSPGLNNEQFF.

This chain uses TRBV6-5 with TRBJ2-6; there is no DNA to check the TCRdb D call of TRBD1. CDR1 and CDR2 from the germline V gene are MNHEY and SVGAGI. The CDR3 runs to 17 residues. CDR3 loop: CASSPDRVGVGANVLTF.

The chain employs TRBV7-9 and TRBJ2-3; no DNA is available, so the TRBD2 call from TCRdb remains unchecked. This CDR3 region has 14 residues. Germline V lookup: CDR1 SEHNR, CDR2 FQNEAQ (reference sequence). This CDR3 is CASSPDWSTDTQYF.

The rearrangement uses TRBV7-6 and TRBJ2-7; the D gene TCRdb calls, TRBD1, cannot be checked with no DNA. The CDR3 length is 15 residues. Per germline, CDR1 SGHVS and CDR2 FNYEAQ. The CDR3: CASSDRDGSSYEQYF.

CDR3 region: CASSLSSRDSMNTEAFF. The chain couples TRBV27 to TRBJ1-1; without DNA, the TCRdb call of TRBD1 cannot be checked. Per germline, CDR1 MNHEY and CDR2 SMNVEV (reference sequence). The CDR3 contains 17 residues.

This chain uses TRBV11-2 with TRBJ2-5; TCRdb selects TRBD1, and the lack of DNA leaves this call unchecked. This CDR3 spans 16 amino acids. CDR1 is SGHAT, CDR2 FQNNGV, per germline. CDR3 sequence: CASSLVYGTAQETQYF.

J is TRBJ1-1 and V is TRBV11-2. There are 14 residues in the CDR3. Germline V gene data show CDR1 as SGHAT and CDR2 as FQNNGV. The chain's CDR3 is CASSLEEGITEAFF.

This sequence joins TRBV4-1 and TRBJ2-5; there is no DNA to check the TCRdb D call of TRBD1. Germline V gene lookup returns CDR1 MGHRA and CDR2 YSYEKL. The CDR3 has 14 amino acids. The CDR3 loop reads CASSSDRNQETQYF.

V and J are TRBV7-9 and TRBJ1-5; TCRdb picks TRBD1, but there is no DNA to check that call. The CDR3 runs to 18 residues. From germline, CDR1 is SEHNR and CDR2 FQNEAQ (reference sequence). This CDR3 is CASSFIGTRRLSYQPQHF. Full variable domain (outside the CDR3, taken from reference TRBV7-9 and TRBJ1-5): DTGVSQNPRHKITKRGQNVTFRCDPISEHNRLYWYRQTLGQGPEFLTYFQNEAQLEKSRLLSDRFSAERPKGSFSTLEIQRTEQGDSAMYLCASSFIGTRRLSYQPQHFGDGTRLSIL.

This chain links TRBV5-1 with TRBJ2-1; absent DNA, TCRdb's TRBD2 call cannot be checked. Germline loops: CDR1 SGHRS, CDR2 YFSETQ. The CDR3 is 16 amino acids. The CDR3 spells CASSLESSGSGHEQFF.

CDR3 amino acids: CASSLYRGPATNEKLFF. The chain links TRBV6-5 to TRBJ1-4; TCRdb lists TRBD1, though no DNA is available to test this call. Per germline, CDR1 MNHEY and CDR2 SVGAGI. The CDR3 consists of 17 residues.

J is TRBJ2-1 and V is TRBV30; without DNA, the TCRdb call of TRBD1 cannot be checked. Germline V lookup: CDR1 GTSNPN, CDR2 SVGIG (reference sequence). This CDR3 comprises 14 residues. CDR3: CAWSTGEIYNEQFF.

V and J are TRBV5-1 and TRBJ1-1. The CDR3 is 17 residues long. Germline-derived CDR1 and CDR2 are SGHRS and YFSETQ. CDR3 residues: CASRAGGFGFMNTEAFF.

The chain uses TRBV25-1 and TRBJ2-5; TCRdb's D call, TRBD1, is unchecked because there is no DNA. Germline assignment: CDR1 MGHDK and CDR2 SYGVNS. This CDR3 comprises 14 residues. The CDR3 spells CASSETGGEETQYF.